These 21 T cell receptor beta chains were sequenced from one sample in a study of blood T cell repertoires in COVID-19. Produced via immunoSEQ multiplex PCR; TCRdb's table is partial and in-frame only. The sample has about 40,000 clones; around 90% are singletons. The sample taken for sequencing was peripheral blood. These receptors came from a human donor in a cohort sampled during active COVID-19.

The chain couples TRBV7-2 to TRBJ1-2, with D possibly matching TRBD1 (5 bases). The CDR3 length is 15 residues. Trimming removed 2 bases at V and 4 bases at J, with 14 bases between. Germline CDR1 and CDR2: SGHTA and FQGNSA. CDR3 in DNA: TGTGCCAGCAGCTTAAGTGCAGGGATTGTCTATGGCTACACCTTC. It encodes CASSLSAGIVYGYTF.

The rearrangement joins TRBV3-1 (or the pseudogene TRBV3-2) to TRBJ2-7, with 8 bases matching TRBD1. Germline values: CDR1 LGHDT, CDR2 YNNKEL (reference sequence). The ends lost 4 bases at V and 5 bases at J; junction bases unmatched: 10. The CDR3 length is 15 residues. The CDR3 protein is CASSRGQGAFDEQYF. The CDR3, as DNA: TGTGCCAGCAGCCGCGGGCAGGGGGCTTTCGACGAGCAGTACTTC.

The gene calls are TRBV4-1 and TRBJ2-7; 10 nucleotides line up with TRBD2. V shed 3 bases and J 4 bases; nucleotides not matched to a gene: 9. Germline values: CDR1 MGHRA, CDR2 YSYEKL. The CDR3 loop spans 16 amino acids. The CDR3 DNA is TGCGCCAGCAGCCAGGACACTAGCGGGGCGGTGTACGAGCAGTACTTC. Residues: CASSQDTSGAVYEQYF.

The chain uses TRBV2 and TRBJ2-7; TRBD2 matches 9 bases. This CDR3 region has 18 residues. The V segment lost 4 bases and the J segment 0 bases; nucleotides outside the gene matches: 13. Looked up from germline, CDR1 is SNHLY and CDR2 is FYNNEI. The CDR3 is CASSGTTSGSINSYEQYF. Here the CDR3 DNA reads TGTGCCAGCAGTGGAACTACTAGCGGGTCTATCAACTCCTACGAGCAGTACTTC.

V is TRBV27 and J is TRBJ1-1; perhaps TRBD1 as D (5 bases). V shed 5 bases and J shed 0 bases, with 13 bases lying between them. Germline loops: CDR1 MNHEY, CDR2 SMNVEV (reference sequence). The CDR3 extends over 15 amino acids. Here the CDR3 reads CASSGMQGLNTEAFF. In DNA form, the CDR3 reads TGTGCCAGCAGTGGCATGCAGGGTTTGAACACTGAAGCTTTCTTT.

The CDR3 loop is CSASRPSGGAYNEQFF. CDR3 sequence (DNA): TGCAGTGCTAGTCGCCCTAGCGGGGGGGCATACAATGAGCAGTTCTTC. The chain uses TRBV20-1 and TRBJ2-1, with 12 bases identical to TRBD2. The CDR3 has 16 amino acids. With V trimmed by 3 bases and J by 4 bases, 7 bases remained unmatched. Germline CDR1 is DFQATT and CDR2 is SNEGSKA (reference sequence).

CDR3 nucleotides: TGCGCCAGCAGCTTTTTAGGTTCCGGGACAGGCTCCTACGAGCAGTACTTC. Translated: CASSFLGSGTGSYEQYF. The chain recombines TRBV5-1 with TRBJ2-7; 8 bases line up with TRBD1. Per germline, CDR1 SGHRS and CDR2 YFSETQ. With V trimmed by 2 bases and J by 0 bases, 10 bases remained unmatched. The CDR3 has 17 residues.

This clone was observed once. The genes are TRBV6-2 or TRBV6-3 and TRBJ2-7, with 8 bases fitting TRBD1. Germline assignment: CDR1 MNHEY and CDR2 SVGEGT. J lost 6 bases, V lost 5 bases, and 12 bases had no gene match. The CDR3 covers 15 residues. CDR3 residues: CASSPGGTGIREQYF. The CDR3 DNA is TGTGCCAGCAGTCCGGGCGGGACAGGCATCCGCGAGCAGTACTTC.

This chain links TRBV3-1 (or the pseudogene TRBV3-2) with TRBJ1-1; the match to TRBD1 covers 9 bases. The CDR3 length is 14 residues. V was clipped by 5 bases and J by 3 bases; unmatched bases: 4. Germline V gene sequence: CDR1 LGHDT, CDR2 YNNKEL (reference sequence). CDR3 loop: CASSTGTGYTEAFF. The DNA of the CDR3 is TGTGCCAGCAGCACCGGGACAGGGTACACTGAAGCTTTCTTT.

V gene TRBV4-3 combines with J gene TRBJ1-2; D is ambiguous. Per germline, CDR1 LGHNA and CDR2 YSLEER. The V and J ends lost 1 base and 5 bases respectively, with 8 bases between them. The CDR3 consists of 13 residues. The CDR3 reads CASSQVAGYGYTF. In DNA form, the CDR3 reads TGCGCCAGCAGCCAAGTAGCGGGGTATGGCTACACCTTC.

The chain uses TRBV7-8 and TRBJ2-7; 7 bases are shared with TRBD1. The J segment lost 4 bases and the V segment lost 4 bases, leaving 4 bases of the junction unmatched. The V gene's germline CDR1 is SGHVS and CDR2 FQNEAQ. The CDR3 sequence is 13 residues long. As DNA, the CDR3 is TGTGCCAGCAGCTCCCAGACAGGGTACGAGCAGTACTTC. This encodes CASSSQTGYEQYF. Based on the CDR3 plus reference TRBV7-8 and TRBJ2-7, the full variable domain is GAGVSQSPRYKVAKRGQDVALRCDPISGHVSLFWYQQALGQGPEFLTYFQNEAQLDKSGLPSDRFFAERPEGSVSTLKIQRTQQEDSAVYLCASSSQTGYEQYFGPGTRLTVT.

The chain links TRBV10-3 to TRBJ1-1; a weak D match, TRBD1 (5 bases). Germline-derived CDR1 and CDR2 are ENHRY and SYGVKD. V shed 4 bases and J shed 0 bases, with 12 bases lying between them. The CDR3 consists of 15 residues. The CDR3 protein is CAISAPGGLNTEAFF. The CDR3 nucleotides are TGTGCCATCAGTGCCCCCGGGGGTTTGAACACTGAAGCTTTCTTT.

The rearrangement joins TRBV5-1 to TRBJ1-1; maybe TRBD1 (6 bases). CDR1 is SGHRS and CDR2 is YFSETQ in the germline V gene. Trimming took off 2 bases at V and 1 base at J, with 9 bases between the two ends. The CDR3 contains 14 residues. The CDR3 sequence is CASSLGGRNTEAFF. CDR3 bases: TGCGCCAGCAGCTTAGGGGGTAGGAACACTGAAGCTTTCTTT.

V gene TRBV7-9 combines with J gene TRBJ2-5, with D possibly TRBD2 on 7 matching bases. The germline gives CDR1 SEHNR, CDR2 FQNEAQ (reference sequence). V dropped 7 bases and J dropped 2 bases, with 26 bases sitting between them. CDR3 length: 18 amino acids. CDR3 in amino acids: CASTPRGRGGLRQETQYF. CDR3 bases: TGTGCCAGCACCCCAAGGGGGAGGGGAGGCCTTCGGCAAGAGACCCAGTACTTC.

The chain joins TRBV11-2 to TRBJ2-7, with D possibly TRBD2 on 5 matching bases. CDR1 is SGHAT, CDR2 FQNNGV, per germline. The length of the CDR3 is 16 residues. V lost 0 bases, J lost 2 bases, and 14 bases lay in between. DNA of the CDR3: TGTGCCAGCAGCTTAGAGTCATACGGGATTGCCTACGAGCAGTACTTC. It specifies CASSLESYGIAYEQYF.

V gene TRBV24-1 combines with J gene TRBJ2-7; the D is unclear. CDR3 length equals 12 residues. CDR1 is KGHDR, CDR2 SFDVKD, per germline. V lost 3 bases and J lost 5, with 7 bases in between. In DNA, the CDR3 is TGTGCCACCAGTGATACCACTGACGAGCAGTACTTC. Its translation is CATSDTTDEQYF.

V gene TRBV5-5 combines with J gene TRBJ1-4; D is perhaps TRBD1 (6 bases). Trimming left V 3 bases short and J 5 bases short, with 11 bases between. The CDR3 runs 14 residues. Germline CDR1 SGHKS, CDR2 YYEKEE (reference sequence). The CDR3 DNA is TGTGCCAGCAGCTCGGCAGGGGCGAATGAAAAACTGTTTTTT. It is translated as CASSSAGANEKLFF.

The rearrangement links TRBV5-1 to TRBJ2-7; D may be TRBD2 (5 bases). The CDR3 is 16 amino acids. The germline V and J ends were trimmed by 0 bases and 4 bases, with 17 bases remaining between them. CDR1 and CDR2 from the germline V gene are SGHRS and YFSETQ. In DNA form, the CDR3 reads TGCGCCAGCAGCTTGGTAGGTCTAGCCCGTCGGTACGAGCAGTACTTC. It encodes CASSLVGLARRYEQYF.

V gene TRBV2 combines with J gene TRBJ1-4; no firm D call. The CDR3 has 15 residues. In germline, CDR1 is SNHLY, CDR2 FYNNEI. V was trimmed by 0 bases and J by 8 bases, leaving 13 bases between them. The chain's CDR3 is CASSEALGDGEKLFF. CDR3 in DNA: TGTGCCAGCAGTGAAGCGCTAGGCGATGGGGAAAAACTGTTTTTT.

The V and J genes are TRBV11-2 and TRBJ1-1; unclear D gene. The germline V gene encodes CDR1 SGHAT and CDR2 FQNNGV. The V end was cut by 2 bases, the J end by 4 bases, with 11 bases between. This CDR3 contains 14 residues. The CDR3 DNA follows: TGTGCCAGCAGCTTACGTAACAGCCCCACTGAAGCTTTCTTT. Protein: CASSLRNSPTEAFF.

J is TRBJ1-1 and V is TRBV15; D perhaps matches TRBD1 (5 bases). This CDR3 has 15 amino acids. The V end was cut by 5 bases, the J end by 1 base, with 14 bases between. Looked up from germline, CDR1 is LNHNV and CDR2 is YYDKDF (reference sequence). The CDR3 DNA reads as TGTGCCACCAGCGGCCAGGGTTGGGAGAACACTGAAGCTTTCTTT. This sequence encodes CATSGQGWENTEAFF.